This T cell receptor (beta chain) was sequenced in a study of T-cell reconstitution after alpha-beta-depleted transplantation in children. Preparing the TCRbeta library involved the use of unique molecular identifiers. TCRdb analysed the PCR reads with MiXCR anew, one entry per CDR3 protein. The table includes about 210,000 distinct CDR3 sequences, about 15% detected once. The study's findings and limits: It was surviving recipient T cells and thymic progenitors that gave some patients high TCRbeta diversity at day 60. By about two months after transplant, alpha-beta T cells reportedly arose from several hundred graft clones that had expanded. T cells produced anew were the main source of T-cell counts and diversity one year after transplant.

Remarks on this clonotype: The antigen is unknown.

The input for sequencing was PBMCs, mostly from graft donor cells, taken 360 days after TCRalphabeta/CD19-depleted stem cell transplant. The receptor's source is a male patient aged 2 to 10 who had a stem cell transplant for acute lymphoblastic leukemia, so the T cells may come from the graft donor.

The CDR3 protein is CASSLRTGGSTEAFF. In DNA, the CDR3 is TGTGCCAGCAGTTTAAGGACAGGGGGCTCCACTGAAGCTTTCTTT. The chain couples TRBV12-3 or TRBV12-4 to TRBJ1-1; the match to TRBD1 covers 11 bases. CDR3 length: 15 amino acids. V was pared by 2 bases and J by 4 bases, with 3 bases of the junction left unmatched.